A single sample gave rise to the 24 T cell receptor beta chains below, sequenced in a study of glioma-infiltrating T cells after dendritic cell vaccination. Produced via immunoSEQ multiplex PCR; TCRdb's table is partial and in-frame only. The sample shows just under 85,000 clones, approximately 90% of them seen only once. Sequenced here: blood, sampled before dendritic cell vaccination. The receptors come from a human donor with glioblastoma.

V is TRBV5-1 and J is TRBJ1-1; a weak D match, TRBD1 (6 bases). V was clipped by 2 bases and J by 4 bases, with 12 bases between them. The germline V gene has CDR1 SGHRS and CDR2 YFSETQ. The CDR3 covers 14 residues. This CDR3 is CASSLAGTSTEAFF. The DNA of the CDR3 is TGCGCCAGCAGCTTAGCCGGGACATCCACTGAAGCTTTCTTT.

V and J are TRBV2 and TRBJ2-7; D is ambiguous. Looked up from germline, CDR1 is SNHLY and CDR2 is FYNNEI. The CDR3 has 10 residues. V was shortened by 6 bases and J by 6 bases, with 6 bases between the two germline ends. The CDR3 loop reads CASRRGEQYF. The CDR3 coding sequence is TGTGCCAGCAGGAGAGGCGAGCAGTACTTC.

This clone was seen once. This CDR3 is also generated by other DNA sequences in the sample. The chain combines TRBV5-1 with TRBJ1-6; TRBD1 matches at 9 bases. The CDR3 consists of 15 residues. Germline trimming cut 3 bases from V and 8 bases from J; bases unmatched to any gene: 6. Germline loops: CDR1 SGHRS, CDR2 YFSETQ. The DNA for the CDR3 is TGCGCCAGCAGCTCCCGGACAGGGGTGGATTCACCCCTCCACTTT. Protein product: CASSSRTGVDSPLHF.

The chain combines TRBV29-1 with TRBJ2-3; 9 bases fit TRBD2. V shed 0 bases and J 0 bases; nucleotides not matched to a gene: 10. This CDR3 region has 18 residues. Germline CDR1 is SQVTM and CDR2 is ANQGSEA. CDR3 sequence: CSVEDRSRLAVSTDTQYF. The CDR3 DNA reads TGCAGCGTTGAAGATCGGTCACGACTAGCGGTTAGCACAGATACGCAGTATTTT.

V is TRBV12-2 and J is TRBJ1-6. TRBV12-2 is a known pseudogene. The CDR3 covers 19 residues. The CDR3 DNA reads TGTGCAAGTCGCTTACCCCGCAGCTCCCCCGACTTGAGGAATTCACCCCTCCACTTT. It yields the protein CASRLPRSSPDLRNSPLHF.

The V call is TRBV30, the J call TRBJ1-4; D ambiguous. From germline, CDR1 is GTSNPN and CDR2 SVGIG (reference sequence). V was trimmed by 4 bases and J by 8 bases, leaving 17 bases between them. This CDR3 is built from 14 residues. CDR3 in DNA: TGTGCCTGGACTCTACAGCCCTGGGCCGAAAAACTGTTTTTT. This codes for CAWTLQPWAEKLFF.

This rearrangement joins TRBV19 to TRBJ1-5, with D perhaps TRBD1 (5 bases). The CDR3 runs 13 residues. Trimming removed 3 bases at V and 7 bases at J, with 10 bases between. The germline gives CDR1 LNHDA, CDR2 SQIVND (reference sequence). CDR3 in DNA: TGTGCCAGTAGTATGGGCAGACAGCAGCCCCAGCATTTT. Translation: CASSMGRQQPQHF.

The V call is TRBV6-1, the J call TRBJ1-2; no clear D. Germline V gene lookup returns CDR1 MNHNS and CDR2 SASEGT. The length of the CDR3 is 14 residues. V shed 3 bases and J shed 0 bases, with 8 bases lying between them. CDR3 amino acids: CASSDGGSNYGYTF. The DNA of the CDR3 is TGTGCCAGCAGTGACGGCGGATCTAACTATGGCTACACCTTC.

This clone was seen a handful of times. This chain uses TRBV27 with TRBJ1-5; 12 nucleotides line up with TRBD1. Losses at the gene ends were 5 bases for V and 3 bases for J; bases not matched to a gene: 8. This CDR3 comprises 17 residues. The germline CDR1 and CDR2 sequences are MNHEY and SMNVEV (reference sequence). Here the CDR3 DNA reads TGTGCCAGCAGTCCCCGGGACAGGGGGCATCTCAATCAGCCCCAGCATTTT. This codes for CASSPRDRGHLNQPQHF.

The CDR3 here is CASSLSGGNNYGYTF. The CDR3 DNA follows: TGTGCCAGCAGCTTGAGCGGGGGGAATAACTATGGCTACACCTTC. This chain connects TRBV5-5 to TRBJ1-2, with D possibly matching TRBD1 (5 bases). This CDR3 is built from 15 residues. From germline, CDR1 is SGHKS and CDR2 YYEKEE (reference sequence). Between the trimmed V and J ends, which lost 1 base and 1 base, there was a span of 11 bases.

The J gene is TRBJ1-2, the V gene TRBV7-2, with D perhaps matching TRBD1 (6 bases). V was clipped by 5 bases and J by 3 bases, with 10 bases between them. The length of the CDR3 is 13 residues. Germline V gene lookup returns CDR1 SGHTA and CDR2 FQGNSA. The CDR3: CASSARTDYGYTF. DNA of the CDR3: TGTGCCAGCAGCGCCAGGACAGACTATGGCTACACCTTC.

This chain connects TRBV7-8 to TRBJ2-7; no clear D gene. The CDR3 consists of 14 residues. CDR1 is SGHVS and CDR2 is FQNEAQ in the germline V gene. V lost 1 base and J lost 2, with 9 bases in between. In DNA, the CDR3 is TGTGCCAGCAGCTTAGACTCCCCCCCCTACGAGCAGTACTTC. Amino acid sequence: CASSLDSPPYEQYF.

This sequence joins TRBV19 and TRBJ1-2; 8 positions match TRBD1. The length of the CDR3 is 16 residues. V lost 3 bases to trimming and J lost 6 bases; unmatched junction nucleotides: 12. CDR1 LNHDA and CDR2 SQIVND come from the germline V gene (reference sequence). CDR3 nucleotides: TGTGCCAGTAGTATGGGGACAGGCGAGTTGGCTAATGGCTACACCTTC. It is translated as CASSMGTGELANGYTF.

The chain is built from TRBV4-1 and TRBJ2-1, with 11 positions matching TRBD1. Germline CDR1 MGHRA, CDR2 YSYEKL. CDR3 size: 20 residues. V lost 4 bases and J lost 6; bases outside the gene matches: 20. CDR3 nucleotide sequence: TGCGCCAGCAGCCGAAGGGAGGACAGGGGGCATATGGGGGCGTCCAATGAGCAGTTCTTC. Translating it yields CASSRREDRGHMGASNEQFF.

This clone was picked up one time. The rearrangement links TRBV19 to TRBJ1-5; D unresolved. Trimming took off 7 bases at V and 3 bases at J, with 13 bases between the two ends. This CDR3 has 14 amino acids. The germline V gene encodes CDR1 LNHDA and CDR2 SQIVND (reference sequence). The CDR3: CASKGGQFNQPQHF. The CDR3 nucleotides are TGTGCCAGTAAGGGCGGGCAGTTCAATCAGCCCCAGCATTTT.

CDR3 DNA sequence: TGTGCCTGGAGTAAGGGGGTTGAGGACACTGAAGCTTTCTTT. The encoded protein is CAWSKGVEDTEAFF. The genes are TRBV30 and TRBJ1-1; D is possibly TRBD1 (6 bases). Trimming stripped 2 bases from V and 3 bases from J, with 13 bases between. The CDR3 runs 14 residues. Germline assignment: CDR1 GTSNPN and CDR2 SVGIG (reference sequence).

The chain joins TRBV14 to TRBJ1-2; D may be TRBD1 (6 bases). V was trimmed by 4 bases and J by 7 bases, leaving 13 bases between them. In germline, CDR1 is SGHDN, CDR2 FVKESK. CDR3 length: 13 residues. Here the CDR3 reads CASSPHRAAGYTF. The CDR3 region has the DNA TGTGCCAGCAGCCCTCACAGGGCGGCTGGCTACACCTTC.

The gene calls are TRBV7-9 and TRBJ1-1, with 7 positions matching TRBD1. Per germline, CDR1 SEHNR and CDR2 FQNEAQ (reference sequence). V dropped 5 bases and J dropped 8; count of bases not matched to a gene: 2. The CDR3 contains 11 residues. CDR3 nucleotides: TGTGCCAGCAGCCGGGACAGAGAAGCTTTCTTT. Translation gives CASSRDREAFF.

The chain uses TRBV7-8 and TRBJ1-5, with D perhaps matching TRBD1 (5 bases). Trimming left V 1 base short and J 2 bases short, with 9 bases between. The CDR3 has 15 residues. Germline CDR1 and CDR2: SGHVS and FQNEAQ. The CDR3 sequence is CASSLERGGNQPQHF. As DNA, the CDR3 is TGTGCCAGCAGCTTAGAGCGGGGGGGCAATCAGCCCCAGCATTTT.

This chain connects TRBV30 to TRBJ1-6, with D perhaps matching TRBD1 (5 bases). Germline CDR1 and CDR2: GTSNPN and SVGIG (reference sequence). The CDR3 contains 15 residues. The V end was cut by 0 bases, the J end by 9 bases, with 15 bases between. This CDR3 reads CAWSVAQAGISPLHF. The CDR3 DNA reads TGTGCCTGGAGTGTAGCTCAGGCAGGGATTTCACCCCTCCACTTT.

This rearrangement joins TRBV6-5 to TRBJ1-2; D perhaps matches TRBD1 (5 bases). Trimming cost V 5 bases and J 1 base, with 14 bases left between them. The CDR3 runs to 15 residues. Germline V gene lookup returns CDR1 MNHEY and CDR2 SVGAGI. The CDR3 DNA reads TGTGCCAGCAGTCCGACAGCGCATCTTAACTATGGCTACACCTTC. Amino acid sequence: CASSPTAHLNYGYTF.

This CDR3 is CATSPAGTSGFF. The CDR3, as DNA: TGTGCCACCAGCCCGGCCGGGACTTCCGGATTCTTC. The genes are TRBV15 and TRBJ2-1, with D tentatively TRBD2 (6 bases). The CDR3 contains 12 residues. Germline values: CDR1 LNHNV, CDR2 YYDKDF (reference sequence). The V gene lost 5 bases and the J gene lost 16 bases, with 18 bases spanning the gap.

This clone was picked up a small number of times. The chain has TRBV10-3 and TRBJ1-2, with TRBD1 matching 7 bases. Germline V CDR1 and CDR2: ENHRY, SYGVKD. Trimming cost V 2 bases and J 3 bases; bases outside gene matches: 0. There are 13 residues in the CDR3. The CDR3 nucleotides are TGTGCCATCAGTGAGACAGGGGACTATGGCTACACCTTC. Translating gives CAISETGDYGYTF.

This sequence joins TRBV5-1 and TRBJ1-5; TRBD1 aligns across 9 bases. CDR1 is SGHRS, CDR2 YFSETQ, per germline. The ends lost 0 bases at V and 2 bases at J; junction bases unmatched: 6. This CDR3 comprises 17 residues. This CDR3 reads CASSLGTGDKGNQPQHF. In DNA, the CDR3 is TGCGCCAGCAGCTTGGGGACAGGGGATAAAGGCAATCAGCCCCAGCATTTT.